This T cell receptor beta chain was recorded in a study of brain metastases from non-small cell lung cancer (dated 2019 in TCRdb). Study-level background: The immune microenvironment of paired resected primary tumors and brain metastases from non-small-cell lung cancer patients was profiled.

A note on this clone: Its recognized antigen is unknown. No base-level quality is on record; no much larger clone is a single base apart.

CDR1 and CDR2, per the germline V gene, are MNHEY and SVGAGI. Trimming costs V 6 bases and J 4 bases, and their ends lie 7 bases apart. The CDR3 runs 11 amino acids, cysteine and phenylalanine included. Of the read, only the CDR3 DNA is kept; its 33 bases are in frame from base 1. Library construction relied on the immunoSEQ multiplex PCR assay. T-cell receptor beta chain repertoire sequencing was performed alongside a 770-gene immune expression panel. TCRdb holds this immuneACCESS table with in-frame rearrangements only. Some clones are missing; in checked studies, unresolved V genes explain under half, and the rest has no known cause. This sample gives about 4,200 clones in total; about nine tenths of them show up just once. The ten largest clones add up to around 6.6% of the sample. The cohort was made up of almost 40 patients with surgically resected non-small-cell lung cancer, each of whom had both a primary tumor specimen and a brain metastasis specimen. The tumor specimens used were formalin-fixed, paraffin-embedded tissues taken from archives.

Findings and caveats that apply to the study as a whole: T-cell infiltration was lower in brain metastases than in primary tumors (P < 0.001). Paired brain metastases and primary tumors largely shared TCR repertoires, although T-cell densities in the metastases were sparse. T-cell clones were apparently expanded in 64% of brain metastases relative to the matched primary tumors.

The sequence joins TRBV6-5 to TRBJ2-7; no D gene call is confident. Source material: primary lung tumor tissue. Read against the paper, the sample's cell subset or site label means: primary lung tumor paired with brain metastasis. The clonotype was recovered from a donor older than 35 with non-small cell lung cancer. The nucleotides are TGTGCCAGCAGCCTTGGTTACGAGCAGTACTTC. This translates into CASSLGYEQYF.